These 25 T cell receptor beta chains share one sample of origin, sequenced in a study of shared clonotypes between healthy human individuals. Using immunoSEQ multiplex PCR, the repertoire was profiled, and TCRdb retains in-frame clones only, with some absent. The sample consists of 2 million to 2.5 million clones, around 96% of them appearing once. Cells designated naive CD8 were CD45RO-negative and were positively selected for CCR7, with terminally differentiated effector memory CD45RA+ cells excluded. The specimen sequenced was naive CD8+ T cells sorted from blood. The origin of the receptors is a man between 18 and 35 years old in good health.

This sequence joins TRBV4-1 and TRBJ1-4; no clear D. V was cut by 2 bases and J by 0 bases, with 7 bases left in between. Germline CDR1 reads MGHRA; CDR2 reads YSYEKL. The CDR3 has 15 amino acids. The DNA for the CDR3 is TGCGCCAGCAGCCAAACTAGTGCAACTAATGAAAAACTGTTTTTT. This encodes CASSQTSATNEKLFF.

V gene TRBV13 combines with J gene TRBJ2-1; D unresolved. Germline CDR1 and CDR2: PRHDT and FYEKMQ (reference sequence). The CDR3 covers 15 residues. V gave up 1 base and J gave up 9 bases, with 16 bases separating them. This CDR3 reads CASSLEGISRGEQFF. CDR3 in DNA: TGTGCCAGCAGCTTAGAGGGAATCTCACGCGGTGAGCAGTTCTTC.

The chain is built from TRBV10-1 and TRBJ2-1; 9 positions agree with TRBD1. J was trimmed by 5 bases and V by 4 bases; bases with no gene match: 21. Germline V gives CDR1 WNHNN, CDR2 SYGVQD (reference sequence). The CDR3 spans 20 residues. DNA for the CDR3: TGCGCCAGCAGTGTAGGCCCGGGACAGGGCCGGACTCAAGAAAACAATGAGCAGTTCTTC. This sequence encodes CASSVGPGQGRTQENNEQFF.

The V gene is TRBV28, the J gene TRBJ1-1; the D is unclear. Trimming removed 6 bases from V and 0 bases from J, with 11 bases in between. Germline V gene lookup returns CDR1 MDHEN and CDR2 SYDVKM. The CDR3 loop spans 14 amino acids. The CDR3 is CASSLRGMNTEAFF. DNA for the CDR3: TGTGCCAGCAGCCTACGCGGGATGAACACTGAAGCTTTCTTT. The variable domain in full, completed from reference TRBV28 and TRBJ1-1, reads DVKVTQSSRYLVKRTGEKVFLECVQDMDHENMFWYRQDPGLGLRLIYFSYDVKMKEKGDIPEGYSVSREKKERFSLILESASTNQTSMYLCASSLRGMNTEAFFGQGTRLTVV.

This sequence joins TRBV28 and TRBJ1-1, with D possibly being TRBD1 (5 bases). V was shortened by 3 bases and J by 4 bases, with 15 bases between the two germline ends. Per the germline V gene, CDR1 is MDHEN and CDR2 is SYDVKM. The CDR3 consists of 15 residues. This chain's CDR3 is CASSFPGGRSTEAFF. The DNA for the CDR3 is TGTGCCAGCAGTTTCCCTGGGGGTAGGAGCACTGAAGCTTTCTTT.

This sequence joins TRBV4-3 and TRBJ2-2; TRBD2 matches 9 bases. The CDR3 extends over 16 amino acids. The germline CDR1 and CDR2 sequences are LGHNA and YSLEER. V shed 5 bases, J shed 3 bases, and the junction held 7 bases outside the gene matches. Here the CDR3 reads CASSSGLARDTGELFF. The CDR3 nucleotides are TGCGCCAGCAGCTCCGGACTAGCGCGGGACACCGGGGAGCTGTTTTTT.

The chain joins TRBV5-1 to TRBJ1-6; D may be TRBD1 (6 bases). This CDR3 is 14 amino acids long. CDR1 is SGHRS and CDR2 is YFSETQ in the germline V gene. V dropped 4 bases and J dropped 10 bases, with 15 bases sitting between them. CDR3 nucleotides: TGCGCCAGCAGCGCCGTACAGGGCAGCTCACCCCTCCACTTT. This encodes CASSAVQGSSPLHF.

The chain uses TRBV4-1 and TRBJ2-5; D is tentatively TRBD1 or TRBD2 (5 bases each). The V end was cut by 2 bases, the J end by 4 bases, with 14 bases between. The germline V gene encodes CDR1 MGHRA and CDR2 YSYEKL. This CDR3 has 15 amino acids. CDR3 DNA sequence: TGCGCCAGCAGCCAAAGGGTGGGGGTCAGAGAGACCCAGTACTTC. This gives the protein CASSQRVGVRETQYF.

The gene calls are TRBV10-3 and TRBJ2-7, with 11 positions matching TRBD1. The CDR3 contains 15 residues. Germline V gene data show CDR1 as ENHRY and CDR2 as SYGVKD. Trimming took 2 bases from V and 4 from J; bases not matched to a gene: 4. CDR3 region: CAISEPGQGEYEQYF. The CDR3 nucleotides read TGTGCCATCAGTGAGCCGGGACAGGGGGAATACGAGCAGTACTTC.

V is TRBV5-1 and J is TRBJ1-1; D is possibly TRBD1 (6 bases). The germline gives CDR1 SGHRS, CDR2 YFSETQ. The germline V and J ends were trimmed by 2 bases and 0 bases, with 11 bases remaining between them. The CDR3 has 15 residues. The CDR3 sequence is CASSFVQGLNTEAFF. As DNA, the CDR3 is TGCGCCAGCAGCTTCGTACAGGGATTGAACACTGAAGCTTTCTTT.

The chain's CDR3 is CASSFLAGGDAYEQYF. The DNA of the CDR3 is TGTGCCAGCAGTTTTTTAGCGGGAGGTGACGCGTACGAGCAGTACTTC. This chain joins TRBV6-6 and TRBJ2-7; 10 bases are a match to TRBD2. The ends lost 4 bases at V and 4 bases at J; junction bases unmatched: 10. Germline V gene data show CDR1 as MNHNY and CDR2 as SVGAGI (reference sequence). CDR3 size: 16 residues.

This clone was recorded only once. The V call is TRBV5-8, the J call TRBJ2-7; D may be TRBD1 (6 bases). This CDR3 has 15 amino acids. Germline V CDR1 and CDR2: SGHTS, YDEGEE. V lost 3 bases and J lost 5, with 18 bases in between. Written as DNA, the CDR3 is TGTGCCAGCAGCTATGGACAGTTGGTGGGGGACGAGCAGTACTTC. It codes for CASSYGQLVGDEQYF. The full variable domain, in which reference TRBV5-8 and TRBJ2-7 provide the parts outside the CDR3, is EAGVTQSPTHLIKTRGQQATLRCSPISGHTSVYWYQQALGLGLQFLLWYDEGEERNRGNFPPRFSGRQFPNYSSELNVNALELEDSALYLCASSYGQLVGDEQYFGPGTRLTVT.

The J gene is TRBJ1-2, the V gene TRBV19; 8 bases align to TRBD1. The CDR3 extends over 15 amino acids. With 3 bases clipped from V and 6 bases from J, the junction kept 9 bases outside the gene matches. CDR1 and CDR2 (germline): LNHDA, SQIVND (reference sequence). CDR3 bases: TGTGCCAGTAGTATTACACAGGGGGTGGCCCATGGCTACACCTTC. Protein: CASSITQGVAHGYTF.

V usage is TRBV12-5 and J usage is TRBJ2-1; D remains ambiguous. CDR1 is LGHNT and CDR2 is FRNRAP in the germline V gene. The CDR3 is 12 residues long. V shed 1 base and J shed 16 bases, with 14 bases lying between them. The DNA of the CDR3 is TGTGCTAGTGGTTTGGACCGGACCCTGGGTTTCTTC. Translated, it gives CASGLDRTLGFF.

This clone was counted between two and nine times. The chain joins TRBV4-2 to TRBJ2-5; D remains unclear. Trimming took 0 bases from V and 3 from J, leaving 8 bases between them. CDR3 length: 14 amino acids. In germline, CDR1 is LGHNA, CDR2 YNFKEQ. The CDR3 DNA reads TGTGCCAGCAGCCAAGAACGGCGGAAAGAGACCCAGTACTTC. It is translated as CASSQERRKETQYF.

The chain employs TRBV11-2 and TRBJ2-2, with 9 positions matching TRBD1. CDR1 is SGHAT, CDR2 FQNNGV, per germline. With 4 bases clipped from V and 1 base from J, the junction kept 10 bases outside the gene matches. This CDR3 contains 18 residues. CDR3 loop: CASSYVARTGVNTGELFF. For the CDR3, the DNA is TGTGCCAGCAGCTACGTAGCAAGGACAGGGGTGAACACCGGGGAGCTGTTTTTT.

V usage is TRBV11-2 and J usage is TRBJ2-7; 8 bases line up with TRBD2. J was trimmed by 2 bases and V by 2 bases; bases with no gene match: 11. Germline values: CDR1 SGHAT, CDR2 FQNNGV. This CDR3 is built from 17 residues. CDR3 in amino acids: CASSLTLSGNPAYEQYF. CDR3 nucleotide sequence: TGTGCCAGCAGCTTAACTCTTAGCGGGAACCCAGCCTACGAGCAGTACTTC.

This sequence joins TRBV5-8 and TRBJ1-1; no firm D call. This CDR3 has 12 residues. V dropped 4 bases and J dropped 4 bases, with 8 bases sitting between them. The germline gives CDR1 SGHTS, CDR2 YDEGEE. The CDR3 DNA follows: TGTGCCAGCAGCGCGTGGGGCACTGAAGCTTTCTTT. This gives the protein CASSAWGTEAFF.

This clone was recorded only once. The genes are TRBV18 and TRBJ2-7; no reliable D call. Germline CDR1 reads KGHSH; CDR2 reads LQKENI. Trimming removed 2 bases at V and 1 base at J, with 6 bases between. The CDR3 covers 13 residues. For the CDR3, the DNA is TGTGCCAGCTCACCAGCGGAATCCTACGAGCAGTACTTC. It translates to CASSPAESYEQYF. Supplemented by reference TRBV18 and TRBJ2-7, the full variable domain reads NAGVMQNPRHLVRRRGQEARLRCSPMKGHSHVYWYRQLPEEGLKFMVYLQKENIIDESGMPKERFSAEFPKEGPSILRIQQVVRGDSAAYFCASSPAESYEQYFGPGTRLTVT.

The chain links TRBV5-1 to TRBJ2-2, with a possible D match to TRBD1 (6 bases). V was clipped by 1 base and J by 2 bases, with 12 bases between them. This CDR3 region has 16 residues. Per germline, CDR1 SGHRS and CDR2 YFSETQ. The CDR3 DNA reads as TGCGCCAGCAGCTTGCGGGACACCTCTAACACCGGGGAGCTGTTTTTT. This gives the protein CASSLRDTSNTGELFF.

This clone was recorded only once. This sequence joins TRBV13 and TRBJ2-7, with 7 bases fitting TRBD1. V was pared by 5 bases and J by 3 bases, with 7 bases of the junction left unmatched. Germline CDR1 reads PRHDT; CDR2 reads FYEKMQ (reference sequence). CDR3 size: 14 residues. This CDR3 reads CASSPPGQHYEQYF. Here the CDR3 DNA reads TGTGCCAGCAGCCCTCCGGGACAGCACTACGAGCAGTACTTC.

J is TRBJ2-7 and V is TRBV27; D possibly corresponds to TRBD1 (6 bases). The CDR3 runs 15 residues. Germline V gives CDR1 MNHEY, CDR2 SMNVEV (reference sequence). Trimming removed 5 bases from V and 3 bases from J, with 17 bases in between. CDR3 sequence (DNA): TGTGCCAGCAGTCCACAAGGACAGTTCGTCTACGAGCAGTACTTC. Translated: CASSPQGQFVYEQYF.

The rearrangement joins TRBV10-3 to TRBJ2-2; 13 bases line up with TRBD2. This CDR3 has 19 residues. Germline values: CDR1 ENHRY, CDR2 SYGVKD. The V gene end was trimmed by 3 bases and the J gene end by 2 bases; junction bases not matched to a gene: 9. CDR3 DNA sequence: TGTGCCATCAGTGACCTCTCGGGACTAGCGGGACCCAACACCGGGGAGCTGTTTTTT. Protein product: CAISDLSGLAGPNTGELFF.

The chain carries TRBV28 and TRBJ2-3, with 11 bases matching TRBD2. The CDR3 extends over 14 amino acids. With V trimmed by 7 bases and J by 6 bases, 6 bases remained unmatched. Looked up from germline, CDR1 is MDHEN and CDR2 is SYDVKM. The CDR3 region is CASIYRLAGDTQYF. In nucleotides, the CDR3 is TGTGCCAGCATCTACCGACTAGCGGGGGATACGCAGTATTTT.

This clone showed up just once. V gene TRBV10-2 combines with J gene TRBJ2-7, with D maybe TRBD1 (6 bases). Deletions cut 4 bases from V and 4 bases from J, with 14 bases between. The CDR3 is 14 residues long. Germline V gene lookup returns CDR1 WSHSY and CDR2 SAAADI. CDR3 nucleotide sequence: TGCGCCAGCAGTGCGGGCCTAGGGGGTTACGAGCAGTACTTC. This translates into CASSAGLGGYEQYF.